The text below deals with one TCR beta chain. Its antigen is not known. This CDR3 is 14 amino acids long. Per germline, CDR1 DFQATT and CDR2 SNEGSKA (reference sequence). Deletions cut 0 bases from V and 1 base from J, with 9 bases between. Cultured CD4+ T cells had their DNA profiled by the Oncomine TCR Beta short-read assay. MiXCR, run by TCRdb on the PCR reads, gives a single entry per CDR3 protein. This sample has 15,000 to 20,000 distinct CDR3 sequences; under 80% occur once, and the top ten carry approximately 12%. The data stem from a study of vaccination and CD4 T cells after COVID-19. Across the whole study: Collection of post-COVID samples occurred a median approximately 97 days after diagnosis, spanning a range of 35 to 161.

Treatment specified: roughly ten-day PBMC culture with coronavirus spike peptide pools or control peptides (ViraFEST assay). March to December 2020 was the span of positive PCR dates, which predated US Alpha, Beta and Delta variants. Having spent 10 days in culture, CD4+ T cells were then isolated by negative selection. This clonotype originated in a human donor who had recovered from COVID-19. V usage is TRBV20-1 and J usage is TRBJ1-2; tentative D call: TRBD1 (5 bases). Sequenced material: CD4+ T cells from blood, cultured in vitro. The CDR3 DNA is TGCAGTGCTAGAGATAGACAGTATAACTATGGCTACACCTTC. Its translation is CSARDRQYNYGYTF.